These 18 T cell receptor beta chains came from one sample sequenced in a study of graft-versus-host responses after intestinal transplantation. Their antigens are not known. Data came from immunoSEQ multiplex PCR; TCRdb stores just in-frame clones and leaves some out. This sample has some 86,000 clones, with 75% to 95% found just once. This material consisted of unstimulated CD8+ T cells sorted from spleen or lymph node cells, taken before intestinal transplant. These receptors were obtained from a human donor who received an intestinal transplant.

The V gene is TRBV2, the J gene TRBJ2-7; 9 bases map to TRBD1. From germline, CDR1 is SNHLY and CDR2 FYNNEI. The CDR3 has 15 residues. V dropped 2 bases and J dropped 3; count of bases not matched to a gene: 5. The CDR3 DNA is TGTGCCAGCAGTGAATACGGACAGGGGAACTACGAGCAGTACTTC. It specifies CASSEYGQGNYEQYF.

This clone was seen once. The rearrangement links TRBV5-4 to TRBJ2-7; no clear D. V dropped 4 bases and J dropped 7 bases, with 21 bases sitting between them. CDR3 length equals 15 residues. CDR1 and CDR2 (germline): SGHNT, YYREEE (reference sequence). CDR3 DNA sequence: TGTGCCAGCAGCCTAGGAATCGGGTCTTCGTGGGAGCAGTACTTC. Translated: CASSLGIGSSWEQYF.

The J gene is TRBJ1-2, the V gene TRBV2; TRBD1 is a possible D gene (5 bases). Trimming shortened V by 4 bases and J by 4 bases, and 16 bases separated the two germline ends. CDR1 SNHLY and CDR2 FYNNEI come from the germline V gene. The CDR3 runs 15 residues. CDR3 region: CASSGTETDTYGYTF. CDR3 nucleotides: TGTGCCAGCAGTGGAACCGAGACAGATACCTATGGCTACACCTTC.

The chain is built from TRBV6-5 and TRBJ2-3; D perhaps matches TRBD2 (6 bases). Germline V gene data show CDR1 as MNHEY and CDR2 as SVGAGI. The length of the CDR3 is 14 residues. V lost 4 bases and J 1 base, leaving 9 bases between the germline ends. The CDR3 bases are TGTGCCAGCAGTTTCCAGCGGGGCACAGATACGCAGTATTTT. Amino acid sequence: CASSFQRGTDTQYF.

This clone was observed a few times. The CDR3 sequence: CASSRGLAGLDTQYF. CDR3 DNA: TGTGCCAGTAGTCGGGGGCTAGCGGGGTTAGATACGCAGTATTTT. The rearrangement joins TRBV19 to TRBJ2-3; 9 nucleotides line up with TRBD2. The V segment lost 5 bases and the J segment 5 bases; nucleotides outside the gene matches: 8. The length of the CDR3 is 15 residues. In germline, CDR1 is LNHDA, CDR2 SQIVND (reference sequence).

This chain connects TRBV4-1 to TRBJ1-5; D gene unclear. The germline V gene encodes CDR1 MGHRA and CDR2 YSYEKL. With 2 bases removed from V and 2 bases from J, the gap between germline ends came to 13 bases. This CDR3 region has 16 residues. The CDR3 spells CASSQFTTWGNQPQHF. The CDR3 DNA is TGCGCCAGCAGCCAATTCACAACCTGGGGCAATCAGCCCCAGCATTTT.

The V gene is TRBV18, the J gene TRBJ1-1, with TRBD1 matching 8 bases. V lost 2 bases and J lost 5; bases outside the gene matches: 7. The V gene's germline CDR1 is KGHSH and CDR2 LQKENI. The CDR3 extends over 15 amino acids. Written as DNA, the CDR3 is TGTGCCAGCTCACCAATCAGGGGGCTGGAAACTGAAGCTTTCTTT. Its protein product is CASSPIRGLETEAFF.

CDR3 DNA sequence: TGTGCCATCGCCCAGTTAGGGCGAACGAACACTGAAGCTTTCTTT. It codes for CAIAQLGRTNTEAFF. J is TRBJ1-1 and V is TRBV6-1; D is unclear. V was pared by 10 bases and J by 1 base, with 19 bases between. This CDR3 has 15 amino acids. Germline CDR1 MNHNS, CDR2 SASEGT.

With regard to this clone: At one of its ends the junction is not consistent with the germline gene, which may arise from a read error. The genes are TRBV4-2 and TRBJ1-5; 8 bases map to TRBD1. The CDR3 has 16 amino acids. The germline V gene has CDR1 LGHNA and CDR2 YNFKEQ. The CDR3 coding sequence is TGTGCCAGCAGCCCGGACAGGGAGGTAAGCAGTCAGCCCCAGCATTTT. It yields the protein CASSPDREVSSQPQHF.

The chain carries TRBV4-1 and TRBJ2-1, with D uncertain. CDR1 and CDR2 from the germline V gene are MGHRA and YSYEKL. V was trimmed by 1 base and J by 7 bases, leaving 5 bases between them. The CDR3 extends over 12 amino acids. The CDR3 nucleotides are TGCGCCAGCAGCCAAGGAACTAATGAGCAGTTCTTC. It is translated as CASSQGTNEQFF.

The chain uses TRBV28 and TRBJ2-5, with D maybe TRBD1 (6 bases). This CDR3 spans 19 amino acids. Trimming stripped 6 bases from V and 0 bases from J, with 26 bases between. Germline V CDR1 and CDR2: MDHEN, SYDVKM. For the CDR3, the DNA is TGTGCCAGCAGCAAAAGGGGGTTACTGACTCGGTTGTACCAAGAGACCCAGTACTTC. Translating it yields CASSKRGLLTRLYQETQYF.

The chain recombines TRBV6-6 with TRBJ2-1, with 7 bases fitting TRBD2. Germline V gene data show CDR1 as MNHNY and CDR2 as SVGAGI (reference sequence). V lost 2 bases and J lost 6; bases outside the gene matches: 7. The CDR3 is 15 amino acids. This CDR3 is CASSYGDYRSNEQFF. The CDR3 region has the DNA TGTGCCAGCAGTTACGGGGACTACCGATCCAATGAGCAGTTCTTC.

The CDR3 nucleotides are TGTGCCAGCAGCATTGGACAGACTTCTGGAAACACCATATATTTT. Residues: CASSIGQTSGNTIYF. The chain employs TRBV9 and TRBJ1-3; weak D call: TRBD1 (6 bases). This CDR3 comprises 15 residues. The V end was cut by 4 bases, the J end by 1 base, with 12 bases between. From germline, CDR1 is SGDLS and CDR2 YYNGEE. The full variable domain, rest sourced from reference TRBV9 and TRBJ1-3, is DSGVTQTPKHLITATGQRVTLRCSPRSGDLSVYWYQQSLDQGLQFLIQYYNGEERAKGNILERFSAQQFPDLHSELNLSSLELGDSALYFCASSIGQTSGNTIYFGEGSWLTVV.

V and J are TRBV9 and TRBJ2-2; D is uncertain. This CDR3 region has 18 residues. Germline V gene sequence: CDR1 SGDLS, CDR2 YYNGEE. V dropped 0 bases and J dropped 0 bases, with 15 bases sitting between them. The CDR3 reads CASSVDGYHYANTGELFF. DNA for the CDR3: TGTGCCAGCAGCGTAGACGGCTACCACTACGCGAACACCGGGGAGCTGTTTTTT.

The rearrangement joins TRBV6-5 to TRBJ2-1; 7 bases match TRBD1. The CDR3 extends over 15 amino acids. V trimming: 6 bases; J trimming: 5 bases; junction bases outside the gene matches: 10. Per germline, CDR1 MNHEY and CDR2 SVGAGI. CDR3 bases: TGTGCCAGCAGCGTTTACCGGGGACAGCACAATGAGCAGTTCTTC. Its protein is CASSVYRGQHNEQFF.

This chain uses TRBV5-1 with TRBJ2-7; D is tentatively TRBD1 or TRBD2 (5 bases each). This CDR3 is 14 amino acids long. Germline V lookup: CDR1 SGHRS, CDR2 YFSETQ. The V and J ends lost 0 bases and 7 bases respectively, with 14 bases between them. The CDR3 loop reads CASSLAYQGGEQYF. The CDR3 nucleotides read TGCGCCAGCAGCTTGGCGTACCAGGGCGGGGAGCAGTACTTC.

This CDR3 reads CSVGEGYNEQFF. The DNA for the CDR3 is TGCAGCGTTGGGGAGGGGTACAATGAGCAGTTCTTC. The J gene is TRBJ2-1, the V gene TRBV29-1, with 7 bases fitting TRBD2. Germline-derived CDR1 and CDR2 are SQVTM and ANQGSEA. This CDR3 spans 12 amino acids. Trimming removed 4 bases from V and 4 bases from J; junction bases left unmatched: 1.

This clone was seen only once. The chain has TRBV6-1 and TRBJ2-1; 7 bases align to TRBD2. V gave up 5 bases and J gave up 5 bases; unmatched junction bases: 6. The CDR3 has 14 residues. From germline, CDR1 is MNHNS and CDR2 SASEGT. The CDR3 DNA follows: TGTGCCAGCAGTTGGGGGGGTTCGAACAATGAGCAGTTCTTC. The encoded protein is CASSWGGSNNEQFF.